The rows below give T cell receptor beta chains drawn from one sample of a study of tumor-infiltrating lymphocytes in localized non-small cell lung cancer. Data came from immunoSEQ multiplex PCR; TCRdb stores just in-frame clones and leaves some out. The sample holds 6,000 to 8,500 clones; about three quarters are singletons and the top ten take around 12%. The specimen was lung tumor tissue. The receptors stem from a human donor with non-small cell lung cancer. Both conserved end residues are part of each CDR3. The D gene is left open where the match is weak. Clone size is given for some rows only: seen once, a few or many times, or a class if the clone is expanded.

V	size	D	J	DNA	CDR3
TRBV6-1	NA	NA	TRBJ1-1	TGTGCCAGCAAGCAGGCCCTGAACACTGAAGCTTTCTTT	CASKQALNTEAFF
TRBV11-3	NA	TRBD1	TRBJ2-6	TGTGCCAGCAGTCCGGGACAGGGTACCTCTGGGGCCAACGTCCTGACTTTC	CASSPGQGTSGANVLTF
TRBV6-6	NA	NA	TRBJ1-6	TGTGCCAGCAGAACCACTAATTCACCCCTCCACTTT	CASRTTNSPLHF
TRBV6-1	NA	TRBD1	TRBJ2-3	TGTGCCAGCAGTGGGACAGGGGCGAGATTGTATTTT	CASSGTGARLYF
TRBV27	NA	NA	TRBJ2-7	TGTGCCAGCAGTTTGAAACTTTCCTACGAGCAGTACTTC	CASSLKLSYEQYF
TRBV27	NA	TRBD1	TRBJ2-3	TGTGCCAGCAGTTTAAGGGTATTGGCAGGGGGCTTAGGAGATACGCAGTATTTT	CASSLRVLAGGLGDTQYF
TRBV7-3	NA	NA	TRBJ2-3	TGTGCCAGCAGCTTATCGGGGGGCTTAGATACGCAGTATTTT	CASSLSGGLDTQYF
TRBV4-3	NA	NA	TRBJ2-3	TGCGCCAGCAGCCAAGGGACCCAGTATTTT	CASSQGTQYF
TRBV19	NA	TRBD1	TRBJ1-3	TGTGCCAGTAGTAGAGAGGGGACAGGTGGAAACACCATATATTTT	CASSREGTGGNTIYF
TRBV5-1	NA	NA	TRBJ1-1	TGCGCCAGCAGCTTGCTTCAGTGGGGCACTGAAGCTTTCTTT	CASSLLQWGTEAFF
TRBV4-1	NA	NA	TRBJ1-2	TGCGCCAGCAGCCCACGTTGGGTAGCTAACTATGGCTACACCTTC	CASSPRWVANYGYTF
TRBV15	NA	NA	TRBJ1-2	TGTGCCACCAGCAGAGATACGGGGCTTAGGGGTGGCTACACCTTC	CATSRDTGLRGGYTF
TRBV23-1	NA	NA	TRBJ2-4	TGCGCCAGCAGTCCACATCCCGGTTCCACCCTCCAGCCCAAAAACATTCAGTACTTC	CASSPHPGSTLQPKNIQYF
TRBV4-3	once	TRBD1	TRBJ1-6	TGCGCCAGCAGCCAGTCGACAGGGGGCGGAAATTCACCCCTCCACTTT	CASSQSTGGGNSPLHF
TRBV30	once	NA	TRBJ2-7	TGTGCCTGGAGTTACAGCTCCTACGAGCAGTACTTC	CAWSYSSYEQYF
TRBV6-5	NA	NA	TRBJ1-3	TGTGCCAGCAGTTACTACTCTGGAAACACCATATATTTT	CASSYYSGNTIYF
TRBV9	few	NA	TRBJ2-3	TGTGCCAGCAGCGTAGGCACAGGGTTTGGCACAGATACGCAGTATTTT	CASSVGTGFGTDTQYF
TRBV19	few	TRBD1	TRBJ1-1	TGTGCCAGTAGTACCCGACAGGGGTGGAGCACTGAAGCTTTCTTT	CASSTRQGWSTEAFF
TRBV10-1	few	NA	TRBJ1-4	TGCGCCAGCCACGAGGGTATCACTGAAAAACTGTTTTTT	CASHEGITEKLFF
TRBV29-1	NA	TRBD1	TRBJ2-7	TGCAGCGTTAGGGAGGACAGGGGCTACGAGCAGTACTTC	CSVREDRGYEQYF
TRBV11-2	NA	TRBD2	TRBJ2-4	TGTGCCAGCAGCTCCCGACGGGGACTAGCGGGGGGGCCTGGGGACATTCAGTACTTC	CASSSRRGLAGGPGDIQYF
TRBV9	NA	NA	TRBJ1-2	TGTGCCAGCAGCGTAGCGGGTGGTAGACGTAACTATGGCTACACCTTC	CASSVAGGRRNYGYTF
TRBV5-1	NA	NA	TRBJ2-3	TGCGCCAGCAGCTTGGGCCTGGGAGATACGCAGTATTTT	CASSLGLGDTQYF
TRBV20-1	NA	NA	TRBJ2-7	TGCAGTGAGGGCCAGACCTACGAGCAGTACTTC	CSEGQTYEQYF
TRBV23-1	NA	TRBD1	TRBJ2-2	TGCGCCAGCAGCCGGATGACTAAGCCGGGACAGGGGGAAGAGTACACCGGGGAGCTGTTTTTT	CASSRMTKPGQGEEYTGELFF
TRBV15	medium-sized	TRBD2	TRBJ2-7	TGTGCCACCAGCACCTCCCCAGTCTCGGCTAGCGGGAGGTGGTTC	CATSTSPVSASGRWF
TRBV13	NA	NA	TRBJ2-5	TGTGCCAGCAGCTTAGACCGCCAGGAGGGGGTGGAGACCCAGTACTTC	CASSLDRQEGVETQYF
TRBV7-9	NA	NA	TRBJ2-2	TGTGCCAGCAGCCTATCCGACACCGGGGAGCTGTTTTTT	CASSLSDTGELFF
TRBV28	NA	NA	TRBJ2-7	TGTGCCAGCAGTTTAGGGCGGGCAGGGAGCTCCTACGAGCAGTACTTC	CASSLGRAGSSYEQYF
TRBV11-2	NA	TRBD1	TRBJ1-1	TGTGCCAGCAGCTTAAGACAGGGGAACACTGAAGCTTTCTTT	CASSLRQGNTEAFF
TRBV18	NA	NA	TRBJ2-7	TGTGCCAGCTCCCCGACCCCCGGGTCCCTAAAAGGGGGCTCCTACGAGCAGTACTTC	CASSPTPGSLKGGSYEQYF
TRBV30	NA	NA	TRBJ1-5	TGTGCCTGGAGTGTACAGAGAGGGGGGACCTATCAGCCCCAGCATTTT	CAWSVQRGGTYQPQHF
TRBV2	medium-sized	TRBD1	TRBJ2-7	TGTGCCAGCAGTGGGGACAGGAGCTCCTACGAGCAGTACTTC	CASSGDRSSYEQYF
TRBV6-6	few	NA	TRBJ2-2	TGTGCCAGCAGTTACGGGCTTAACCCCACCGGGGAGCTGTTTTTT	CASSYGLNPTGELFF
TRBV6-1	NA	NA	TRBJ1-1	TGTGCCAGCAGTGATGGGACCAACACTGAAGCTTTCTTT	CASSDGTNTEAFF
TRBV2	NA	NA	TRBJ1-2	TGTGCCAGCAGTGAGGCCCGCCTAGGGGGCTACACCTTC	CASSEARLGGYTF
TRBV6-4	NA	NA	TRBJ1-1	TGTGCCAGCAGTGACTCCCGGGGGAGCACTGAAGCTTTCTTT	CASSDSRGSTEAFF
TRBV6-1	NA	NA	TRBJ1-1	TGTGCCAGCAGTGAGAGCACTGAAGCTTTCTTT	CASSESTEAFF
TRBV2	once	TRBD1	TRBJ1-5	TGTGCCTCCACAGGGGACCTTAGCAATCAGCCCCAGCATTTT	CASTGDLSNQPQHF
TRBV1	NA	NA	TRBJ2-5	TGCACCAGCAGCCTCGGACTAGCGGGGAAAGGGGAGACCCAGTACTTC	CTSSLGLAGKGETQYF
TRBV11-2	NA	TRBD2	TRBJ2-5	TGTGCCAGCAGCTTAGAACGTCTAGCGGGGGGGTACCAAGAGACCCAGTACTTC	CASSLERLAGGYQETQYF
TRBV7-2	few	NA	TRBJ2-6	TGTGCCAGCAGGGATTCTGGGGCCAACGTCCTGACTTTC	CASRDSGANVLTF
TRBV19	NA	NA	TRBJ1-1	TGTGCCAGTACCCTTACTACGGGAAACACTGAAGCTTTCTTT	CASTLTTGNTEAFF
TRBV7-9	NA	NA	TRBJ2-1	TGTGCCAGCAGCTGGACGGTCTCCTACAATGAGCAGTTCTTC	CASSWTVSYNEQFF
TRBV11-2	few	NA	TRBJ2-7	TGTGCCAGCAGCTTTGTTCGAGGGGTGGACGAGCAGTACTTC	CASSFVRGVDEQYF
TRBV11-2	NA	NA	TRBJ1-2	TGTGCCAGCAGCTTAGCGGCACAAGGCTACACCTTC	CASSLAAQGYTF
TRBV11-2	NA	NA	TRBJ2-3	TGTGCCAGCAGCTTAGGGGGGGGCCGCACAGATACGCAGTATTTT	CASSLGGGRTDTQYF
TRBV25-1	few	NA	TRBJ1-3	TGTGCCAGCAGTGGACAGACCTCTGGAAACACCATATATTTT	CASSGQTSGNTIYF
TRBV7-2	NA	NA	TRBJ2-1	TGTGCCAGCAGCCGCACCGGGACTGGCTACAATGAGCAGTTCTTC	CASSRTGTGYNEQFF
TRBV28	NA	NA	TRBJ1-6	TGTGCCAGCAGTTTGCCCCTAGGTCTACCCCTCCACTTT	CASSLPLGLPLHF
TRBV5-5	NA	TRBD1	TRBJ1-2	TGTGCCAGCAGCAGGAGACAGGGGGGACATGGCTACACCTTC	CASSRRQGGHGYTF
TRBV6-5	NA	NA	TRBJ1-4	TGTGCCAGCAGTTATGCCGGGACACCTGAAAAACTGTTTTTT	CASSYAGTPEKLFF
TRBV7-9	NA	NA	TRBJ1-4	TGTGCCAGCAGCAAACAGGGAGGGCGGGCTAATGAAAAACTGTTTTTT	CASSKQGGRANEKLFF
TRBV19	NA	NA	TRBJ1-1	TGTGCCACCCTGAGCCGTAAGGGTTCTTTTGGAGATACTGAAGCTTTCTTT	CATLSRKGSFGDTEAFF
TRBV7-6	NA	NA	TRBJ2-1	TGTGCCAGCAGCTTAGGGGGCGGCTCCTACAATGAGCAGTTCTTC	CASSLGGGSYNEQFF